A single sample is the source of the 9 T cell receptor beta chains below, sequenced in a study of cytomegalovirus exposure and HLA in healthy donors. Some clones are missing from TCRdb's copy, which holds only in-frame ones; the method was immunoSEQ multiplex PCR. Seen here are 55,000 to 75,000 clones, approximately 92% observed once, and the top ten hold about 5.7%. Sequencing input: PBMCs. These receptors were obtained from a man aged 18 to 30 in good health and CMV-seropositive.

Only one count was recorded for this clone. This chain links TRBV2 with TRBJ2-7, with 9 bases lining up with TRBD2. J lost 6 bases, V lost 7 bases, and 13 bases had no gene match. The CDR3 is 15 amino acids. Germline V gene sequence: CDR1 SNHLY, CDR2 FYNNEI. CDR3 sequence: CASTSLAGPRGEQYF. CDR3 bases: TGTGCCAGCACTTCGCTAGCGGGACCTCGGGGCGAGCAGTACTTC.

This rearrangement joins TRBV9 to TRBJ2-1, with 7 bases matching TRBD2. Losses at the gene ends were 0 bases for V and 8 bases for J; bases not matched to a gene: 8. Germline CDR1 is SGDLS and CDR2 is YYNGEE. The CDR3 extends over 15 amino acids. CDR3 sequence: CASSVGGLGMDEQFF. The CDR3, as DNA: TGTGCCAGCAGCGTAGGAGGACTAGGGATGGATGAGCAGTTCTTC.

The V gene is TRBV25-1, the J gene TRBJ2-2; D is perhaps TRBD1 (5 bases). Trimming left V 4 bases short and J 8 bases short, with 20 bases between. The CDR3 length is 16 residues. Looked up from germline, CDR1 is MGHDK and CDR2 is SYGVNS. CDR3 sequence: CASSGTQTSSTGELFF. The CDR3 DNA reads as TGTGCCAGCAGTGGGACACAGACGTCTTCAACGGGGGAGCTGTTTTTT.

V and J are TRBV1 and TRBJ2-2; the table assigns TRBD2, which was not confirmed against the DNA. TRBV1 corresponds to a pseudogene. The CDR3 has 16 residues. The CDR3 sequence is CTSSQVPAERDGELFF. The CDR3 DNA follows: TGCACCAGCAGCCAAGTTCCTGCCGAGCGGGACGGGGAGCTGTTTTTT.

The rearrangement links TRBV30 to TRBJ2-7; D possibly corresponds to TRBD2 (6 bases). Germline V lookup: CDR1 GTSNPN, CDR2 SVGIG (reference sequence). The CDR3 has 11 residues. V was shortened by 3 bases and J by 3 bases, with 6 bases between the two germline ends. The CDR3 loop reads CAWRTSYEQYF. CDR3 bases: TGTGCCTGGAGGACTAGCTACGAGCAGTACTTC.

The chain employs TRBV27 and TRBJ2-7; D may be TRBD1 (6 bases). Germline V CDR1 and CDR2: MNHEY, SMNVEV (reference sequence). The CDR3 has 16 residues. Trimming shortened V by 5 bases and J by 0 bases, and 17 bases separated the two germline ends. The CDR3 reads CASSPDRSWASYEQYF. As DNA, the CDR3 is TGTGCCAGCAGTCCTGACAGGTCGTGGGCCTCCTACGAGCAGTACTTC.

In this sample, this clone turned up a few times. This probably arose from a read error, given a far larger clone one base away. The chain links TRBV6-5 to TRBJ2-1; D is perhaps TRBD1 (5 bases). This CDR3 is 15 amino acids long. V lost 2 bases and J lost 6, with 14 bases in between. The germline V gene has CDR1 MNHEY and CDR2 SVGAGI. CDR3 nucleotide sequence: TGTGCCAGCAGTTACATCCAGGGCCTTTCCAATGAGCAGTTCTTC. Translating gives CASSYIQGLSNEQFF.

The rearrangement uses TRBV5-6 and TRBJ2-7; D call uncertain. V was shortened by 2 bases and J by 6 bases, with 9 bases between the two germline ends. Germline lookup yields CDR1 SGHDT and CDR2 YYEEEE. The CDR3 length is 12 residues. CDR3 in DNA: TGTGCCAGCAGCTTACCCTTCGGCGAGCAGTACTTC. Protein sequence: CASSLPFGEQYF.

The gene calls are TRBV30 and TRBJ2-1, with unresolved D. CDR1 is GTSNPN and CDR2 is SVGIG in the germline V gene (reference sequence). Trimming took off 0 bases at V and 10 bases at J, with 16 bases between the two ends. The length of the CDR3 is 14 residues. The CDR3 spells CAWSVLQRGGEQFF. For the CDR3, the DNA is TGTGCCTGGAGTGTACTTCAGCGCGGTGGGGAGCAGTTCTTC. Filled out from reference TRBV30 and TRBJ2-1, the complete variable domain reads SQTIHQWPATLVQPVGSPLSLECTVEGTSNPNLYWYRQAAGRGLQLLFYSVGIGQISSEVPQNLSASRPQDRQFILSSKKLLLSDSGFYLCAWSVLQRGGEQFFGPGTRLTVL.